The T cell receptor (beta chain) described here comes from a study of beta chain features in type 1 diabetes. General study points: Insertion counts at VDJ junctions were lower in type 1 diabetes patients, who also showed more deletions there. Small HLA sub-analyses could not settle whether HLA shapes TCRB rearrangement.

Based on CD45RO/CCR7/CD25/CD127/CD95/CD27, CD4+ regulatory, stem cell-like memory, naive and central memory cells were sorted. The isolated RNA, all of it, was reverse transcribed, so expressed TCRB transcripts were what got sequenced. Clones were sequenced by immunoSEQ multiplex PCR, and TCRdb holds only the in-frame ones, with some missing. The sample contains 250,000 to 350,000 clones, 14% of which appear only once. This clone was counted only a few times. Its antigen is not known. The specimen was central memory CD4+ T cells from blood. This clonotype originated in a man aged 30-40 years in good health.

CDR3 in DNA: TGCGCCAGCAGCTTGAAGCTCGGCGGAAGTGGAAACACCATATATTTT. Protein product: CASSLKLGGSGNTIYF. The chain uses TRBV5-1 and TRBJ1-3; D is unclear. Germline CDR1 SGHRS, CDR2 YFSETQ. V lost 1 base to trimming and J lost 3 bases, with 14 bases between them. The CDR3 is 16 amino acids. The whole variable domain, remainder taken from reference TRBV5-1 and TRBJ1-3, is KAGVTQTPRYLIKTRGQQVTLSCSPISGHRSVSWYQQTPGQGLQFLFEYFSETQRNKGNFPGRFSGRQFSNSRSEMNVSTLELGDSALYLCASSLKLGGSGNTIYFGEGSWLTVV.